The 17 T cell receptor beta chains listed next were all sequenced from one sample in a study of shared clonotypes between healthy human individuals. The table came from immunoSEQ multiplex PCR; TCRdb's copy has only in-frame clones and leaves some out. The repertoire consists of around 1.4 million clones, with about 98.5% occurring once and the leading ten covering 0.36%. The sample was naive CD4+ T cells sorted from blood. Subset noted: CD45RA+ positively selected. Source of these receptors: a young man in good health.

The chain couples TRBV5-1 to TRBJ2-3; D unresolved. V gave up 6 bases and J gave up 0 bases, with 8 bases separating them. Germline V CDR1 and CDR2: SGHRS, YFSETQ. CDR3 length: 13 amino acids. The CDR3 protein is CASNGLSTDTQYF. As DNA, the CDR3 is TGCGCCAGCAACGGTCTTAGCACAGATACGCAGTATTTT.

This clone was detected once. This chain uses TRBV28 with TRBJ2-7; 9 bases are a match to TRBD2. The CDR3 spans 16 residues. The V and J ends lost 2 bases and 2 bases, in that order; junction bases with no gene match: 7. Germline V CDR1 and CDR2: MDHEN, SYDVKM. The CDR3 loop is CASSLALAGPAYEQYF. The CDR3, as DNA: TGTGCCAGCAGTTTAGCTCTAGCGGGGCCGGCCTACGAGCAGTACTTC.

The V gene is TRBV7-6, the J gene TRBJ2-1; 8 nucleotides agree with TRBD1. This CDR3 spans 16 amino acids. CDR1 SGHVS and CDR2 FNYEAQ come from the germline V gene. The J segment lost 7 bases and the V segment lost 5 bases, leaving 13 bases of the junction unmatched. This chain's CDR3 is CASSEARDRFSNEQFF. For the CDR3, the DNA is TGTGCCAGCAGCGAAGCCCGGGACAGGTTCTCGAATGAGCAGTTCTTC.

This clone was observed once. The rearrangement joins TRBV6-1 to TRBJ1-2, with TRBD1 matching over 8 bases. CDR3 size: 15 residues. V lost 1 base and J lost 7; bases outside the gene matches: 8. From germline, CDR1 is MNHNS and CDR2 SASEGT. Here the CDR3 reads CASSEVGQGVSGYTF. The CDR3 DNA sequence: TGTGCCAGCAGTGAAGTTGGACAGGGTGTCTCTGGCTACACCTTC.

In regard to this clone: In the same sample, other DNA sequences code for this CDR3. The rearrangement links TRBV9 to TRBJ1-2; D remains unclear. Trimming stripped 0 bases from V and 2 bases from J, with 5 bases between. The CDR3 contains 13 residues. Looked up from germline, CDR1 is SGDLS and CDR2 is YYNGEE. The CDR3 bases are TGTGCCAGCAGCGTAGCTCAGAACTATGGCTACACCTTC. It codes for CASSVAQNYGYTF.

The chain is built from TRBV28 and TRBJ2-7; no clear D gene. V shed 9 bases and J shed 2 bases, with 23 bases lying between them. Germline V gene lookup returns CDR1 MDHEN and CDR2 SYDVKM. The CDR3 is 16 residues long. The DNA for the CDR3 is TGTGCCAGAACCCAAACCGGACGCAGGAGAACCTACGAGCAGTACTTC. Protein product: CARTQTGRRRTYEQYF.

The V gene is TRBV10-3, the J gene TRBJ1-1; unclear D gene. Germline CDR1 is ENHRY and CDR2 is SYGVKD. Trimming took off 10 bases at V and 3 bases at J, with 9 bases between the two ends. This CDR3 spans 11 amino acids. This CDR3 is CATLRDTEAFF. The DNA for the CDR3 is TGTGCCACCCTAAGAGACACTGAAGCTTTCTTT.

V and J are TRBV7-9 and TRBJ1-1; D ambiguous. V was clipped by 6 bases and J by 6 bases, with 5 bases between them. The germline gives CDR1 SEHNR, CDR2 FQNEAQ (reference sequence). CDR3 length: 10 residues. This chain's CDR3 is CASRESEAFF. As DNA, the CDR3 is TGTGCCAGCAGGGAATCTGAAGCTTTCTTT.

The chain employs TRBV5-4 and TRBJ2-4; perhaps TRBD1 as D (7 bases). CDR3 size: 15 residues. Trimming took 3 bases from V and 4 from J, leaving 14 bases between them. Germline V gives CDR1 SGHNT, CDR2 YYREEE (reference sequence). The CDR3 coding sequence is TGTGCCAGCAGCTCACGGGGGACAGCTAAAAACATTCAGTACTTC. It translates to CASSSRGTAKNIQYF.

The rearrangement links TRBV18 to TRBJ1-1; D unclear. Trimming pared 1 base from V and 0 bases from J, leaving 9 bases between. The CDR3 covers 15 residues. The germline V gene encodes CDR1 KGHSH and CDR2 LQKENI. The CDR3 here is CASSPQADMNTEAFF. CDR3 nucleotide sequence: TGTGCCAGCTCACCACAAGCAGATATGAACACTGAAGCTTTCTTT.

The gene calls are TRBV27 and TRBJ2-3, with D possibly TRBD2 on 5 matching bases. The V end lost 3 bases, the J end lost 0 bases, and 13 bases lay between the germline ends. CDR1 and CDR2 from the germline V gene are MNHEY and SMNVEV (reference sequence). This CDR3 spans 16 amino acids. The CDR3 spells CASSLRRWDSTDTQYF. The CDR3 coding sequence is TGTGCCAGCAGTTTGAGGAGGTGGGATAGCACAGATACGCAGTATTTT.

The chain joins TRBV30 to TRBJ2-4, with D perhaps matching TRBD1 (6 bases). V shed 3 bases and J shed 2 bases, with 14 bases lying between them. The CDR3 has 15 residues. CDR1 is GTSNPN and CDR2 is SVGIG in the germline V gene (reference sequence). DNA for the CDR3: TGTGCCTGGAGCCCACTTACAGGGACCAAAAACATTCAGTACTTC. Its protein is CAWSPLTGTKNIQYF.

J is TRBJ1-4 and V is TRBV2; D is possibly TRBD1 (5 bases). Germline V gives CDR1 SNHLY, CDR2 FYNNEI. V lost 6 bases and J 11 bases, leaving 19 bases between the germline ends. The CDR3 contains 14 residues. The CDR3 nucleotides are TGTGCCAGCAGCCCTGGGGGAGTTAATGGGAAACTGTTTTTT. It encodes CASSPGGVNGKLFF.

This sequence joins TRBV5-1 and TRBJ2-5; the D is unclear. CDR3 length equals 14 residues. The V gene's germline CDR1 is SGHRS and CDR2 YFSETQ. V was trimmed by 9 bases and J by 1 base, leaving 16 bases between them. In DNA, the CDR3 is TGCGCCACACGGGTGGACGGGCTCCAAGAGACCCAGTACTTC. It translates to CATRVDGLQETQYF. Looking up the rest from reference TRBV5-1 and TRBJ2-5 gives the full variable domain: KAGVTQTPRYLIKTRGQQVTLSCSPISGHRSVSWYQQTPGQGLQFLFEYFSETQRNKGNFPGRFSGRQFSNSRSEMNVSTLELGDSALYLCATRVDGLQETQYFGPGTRLLVL.

The chain links TRBV30 to TRBJ1-6; no firm D call. The germline gives CDR1 GTSNPN, CDR2 SVGIG (reference sequence). The CDR3 has 13 residues. The V gene lost 7 bases and the J gene lost 8 bases, with 15 bases spanning the gap. CDR3: CASANLRDSPLHF. The CDR3 DNA sequence: TGTGCCTCTGCCAATCTGAGGGATTCACCCCTCCACTTT.

The chain links TRBV28 to TRBJ2-1; tentatively, D is TRBD2 (5 bases). The CDR3 loop spans 16 amino acids. The V end was cut by 5 bases, the J end by 7 bases, with 21 bases between. Germline V gives CDR1 MDHEN, CDR2 SYDVKM. The CDR3 DNA reads TGTGCCAGCAGTCCCGTAGGGAGTTCTGGGTTGAATGAGCAGTTCTTC. Protein product: CASSPVGSSGLNEQFF.

Points on this clone: Other DNA variants within this sample encode the same CDR3. The chain is built from TRBV10-3 and TRBJ2-7; D remains ambiguous. The CDR3 has 12 residues. CDR1 is ENHRY, CDR2 SYGVKD, per germline. Trimming cost V 3 bases and J 2 bases, with 5 bases left between them. CDR3 sequence: CAISERAYEQYF. For the CDR3, the DNA is TGTGCCATCAGTGAAAGGGCCTACGAGCAGTACTTC.